At least ten counts were recorded for the clone carrying this T cell receptor beta chain. Its specificity is not known. The CDR3 runs 15 residues. Germline V CDR1 and CDR2: MRHNA, SNTAGT. The V end was cut by 0 bases, the J end by 0 bases, with 6 bases between. In the library, unique molecular identifiers were attached to individual cDNA molecules. From the RACE reads, TCRdb called clonotypes with MiXCR, one entry per CDR3 protein. Of 43,000 or so distinct CDR3 sequences in the sample, 4.3% were seen once. Regarding time point: healthy volunteer bleed at 2 weeks. Extraction of total RNA was performed on unfractionated whole blood. The source of the sample is a study of human T cells and chemical hapten exposure. Whole-study findings and limits: Once DPC sensitization occurred, TCRs above 1 in 1000 frequency showed no change.

This receptor was identified in a female donor in good health. Some clones in this sample may be carry-over from other donors' samples. V is TRBV6-4 and J is TRBJ1-3; D is ambiguous. Material: whole blood. The CDR3 nucleotides are TGTGCCAGCAGTGACTCGGGGAGCTCTGGAAACACCATATATTTT. Translation gives CASSDSGSSGNTIYF.